This TCR beta chain was sequenced for a study of T cells in Graves' hyperthyroidism and ophthalmopathy. In germline, CDR1 is MNHEY, CDR2 SVGEGT. V trimming: 10 bases; J trimming: 3 bases; junction bases outside the gene matches: 13. CDR3 length: 16 residues. RNA transcripts provided the source from which TCR beta CDR3 regions were amplified. A first-round RT-PCR of the TCR CDR3 used the HTBI primer set. TCRdb passed the multiplex PCR reads through MiXCR, listing each CDR3 protein once. The top ten hold 16% of the sample, which has more than 550,000 distinct CDR3 sequences, around a sixth seen once. As regards this clonotype: Its matching antigen is unknown.

Findings and caveats of the study: Researchers report that a 13 V-J model separated ophthalmopathy from stable hyperthyroidism. The blood repertoire included most of the expanded thyroid clonotypes above 0.001.

Progressors' blood was drawn at hyperthyroidism diagnosis, before ophthalmopathy symptoms. This sample holds PBMCs from 8 to 10 ml fresh peripheral blood. Sequenced: blood. The chain has TRBV6-2 or TRBV6-3 and TRBJ2-2; 8 nucleotides align to TRBD1. The TCR sequence derives from a woman aged 45-60 years with Graves' hyperthyroidism that later progressed to Graves' ophthalmopathy. In DNA, the CDR3 is TGTGCCATCTCTATCGGACAGGGTGACTACACCGGGGAGCTGTTTTTT. It translates to CAISIGQGDYTGELFF.